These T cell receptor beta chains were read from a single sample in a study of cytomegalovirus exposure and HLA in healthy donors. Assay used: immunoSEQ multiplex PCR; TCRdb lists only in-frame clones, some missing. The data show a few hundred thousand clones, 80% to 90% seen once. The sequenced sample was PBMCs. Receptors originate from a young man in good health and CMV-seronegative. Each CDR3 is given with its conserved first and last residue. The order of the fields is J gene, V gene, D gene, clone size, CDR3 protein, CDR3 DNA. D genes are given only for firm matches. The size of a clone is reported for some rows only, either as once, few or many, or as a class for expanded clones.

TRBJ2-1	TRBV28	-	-	CASPDSRNNEQFF	TGTGCCAGTCCCGACAGCCGAAACAATGAGCAGTTCTTC
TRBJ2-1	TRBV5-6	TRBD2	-	CASSLRAGVGNEQFF	TGTGCCAGCAGCTTGCGAGCGGGGGTAGGGAATGAGCAGTTCTTC
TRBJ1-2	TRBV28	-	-	CASSSSRQVYGYTF	TGTGCCAGCAGTTCTAGCAGACAGGTTTATGGCTACACCTTC
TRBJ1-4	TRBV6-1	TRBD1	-	CASDDRGIVEKLFF	TGTGCCAGCGACGACAGGGGGATAGTTGAAAAACTGTTTTTT
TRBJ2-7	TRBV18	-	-	CASSPERSYEQYF	TGTGCCAGCTCACCAGAGCGCTCCTACGAGCAGTACTTC
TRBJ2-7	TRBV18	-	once	CASSQGLLSYEQYF	TGTGCCAGCTCACAGGGACTTCTCTCCTACGAGCAGTACTTC
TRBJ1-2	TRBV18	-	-	CASSPPEGRRGYTF	TGTGCCAGCTCACCACCAGAGGGCAGGCGAGGCTACACCTTC
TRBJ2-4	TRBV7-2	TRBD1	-	CASSLKEWGQSKNIQYF	TGTGCCAGCAGCTTAAAGGAGTGGGGACAGAGCAAAAACATTCAGTACTTC
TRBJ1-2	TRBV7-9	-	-	CASSLKAGPVGGGYTF	TGTGCCAGCAGCTTAAAAGCAGGACCTGTCGGGGGTGGCTACACCTTC
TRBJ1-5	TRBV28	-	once	CASSLYSNQPQHF	TGTGCCAGCAGTCTTTATAGCAATCAGCCCCAGCATTTT